This passage covers 8 T cell receptor beta chains from one sample sequenced in a study of T cells after yellow fever vaccination. A single record per CDR3 protein comes from TCRdb applying MiXCR to the 5' RACE reads. Of 300,000 or so distinct CDR3 sequences in the sample, approximately 12% were seen once. Sequences were derived from CD4+ T cells sorted from PBMCs, sampled 45 days after the yellow fever booster vaccination. The source of these receptors is a man aged 25-45 years who received the YFV17D yellow fever vaccine.

The V and J genes are TRBV7-2 and TRBJ2-7; TRBD1 or TRBD2 may be the D gene (6 bases each). The CDR3 consists of 17 residues. From germline, CDR1 is SGHTA and CDR2 FQGNSA. Trimming took 0 bases from V and 0 from J, leaving 15 bases between them. DNA of the CDR3: TGTGCCAGCAGCTTAGCCGGGGGACATAGGAGCTCCTACGAGCAGTACTTC. Its protein product is CASSLAGGHRSSYEQYF.

This clonotype appeared a few times. This chain joins TRBV6-6 and TRBJ2-7; D gene ambiguous. Germline V gives CDR1 MNHNY, CDR2 SVGAGI (reference sequence). The CDR3 runs to 12 residues. Trimming took off 2 bases at V and 7 bases at J, with 9 bases between the two ends. The CDR3 sequence is CASSYDRAEQYF. The CDR3, as DNA: TGTGCCAGCAGTTACGATCGGGCGGAGCAGTACTTC.

This clonotype was detected only a few times. This chain links TRBV4-3 with TRBJ2-3, with 9 bases matching TRBD2. The trim removed 0 bases at V and 6 bases at J, leaving 7 bases unmatched. Germline-derived CDR1 and CDR2 are LGHNA and YSLEER. The CDR3 is made up of 16 amino acids. This CDR3 reads CASSQELSGGFDTQYF. The CDR3 DNA follows: TGCGCCAGCAGCCAAGAGTTAAGCGGGGGGTTTGATACGCAGTATTTT.

The chain recombines TRBV11-2 with TRBJ2-3, with D perhaps given as TRBD1 or TRBD2 (6 bases each). V lost 6 bases, J lost 1 base, and 23 bases lay in between. CDR1 and CDR2 from the germline V gene are SGHAT and FQNNGV. This CDR3 region has 18 residues. This CDR3 reads CASSPSLGGLPRTDTQYF. CDR3 in DNA: TGTGCCAGCAGTCCATCCCTCGGGGGCCTCCCTCGCACAGATACGCAGTATTTT. Looking up the rest from reference TRBV11-2 and TRBJ2-3 gives the full variable domain: EAGVAQSPRYKIIEKRQSVAFWCNPISGHATLYWYQQILGQGPKLLIQFQNNGVVDDSQLPKDRFSAERLKGVDSTLKIQPAKLEDSAVYLCASSPSLGGLPRTDTQYFGPGTRLTVL.

This clonotype was seen at least ten times. The junction departs from the called germline gene at one end, perhaps through a read error. The V gene is TRBV5-1, the J gene TRBJ2-1; no firm D call. The CDR3 is 11 residues long. The germline V gene encodes CDR1 SGHRS and CDR2 YFSETQ. CDR3 in amino acids: CASSLRNEQFF. CDR3 coding DNA: TGTGCCAGCAGTCTTAGGAATGAGCAGTTCTTC.

This clonotype has just a few counts. This chain links TRBV10-3 with TRBJ2-3, with TRBD2 identical over 11 bases. The V gene's germline CDR1 is ENHRY and CDR2 SYGVKD. This CDR3 spans 14 amino acids. V lost 7 bases and J lost 4; bases outside the gene matches: 4. CDR3 residues: CAIKVLAGADTQYF. CDR3 bases: TGTGCCATCAAGGTACTAGCGGGAGCAGATACGCAGTATTTT.

The chain uses TRBV11-2 and TRBJ2-1, with TRBD1 as a possible D gene (6 bases). Germline V CDR1 and CDR2: SGHAT, FQNNGV. This CDR3 spans 16 amino acids. The V and J ends lost 7 bases and 0 bases respectively, with 16 bases between them. The CDR3: CASTGGQSSSYNEQFF. CDR3 in DNA: TGTGCCAGCACCGGTGGACAGAGTTCCTCCTACAATGAGCAGTTCTTC.

The chain joins TRBV5-1 to TRBJ2-7, with D uncertain. The length of the CDR3 is 16 residues. Germline loops: CDR1 SGHRS, CDR2 YFSETQ. Trimming left V 1 base short and J 1 base short, with 15 bases between. CDR3 sequence: CASSLFLTDVSYEQYF. CDR3 DNA: TGCGCCAGCAGCTTGTTTCTTACAGACGTTTCCTACGAGCAGTACTTC.